These T cell receptor beta chains were read from a single sample in a study of T cell repertoires in cytomegalovirus infection. MiXCR was run by TCRdb on the reads, yielding one entry per CDR3 protein. The sample consists of more than 75,000 distinct CDR3 sequences, 3.7% of them appearing once. Sequencing used PBMCs. All receptors come from a human donor in good health (CMV status not recorded). Some clones in this sample may be carry-over from other donors' samples. Each CDR3 is given with its conserved first and last residue. A D gene is named only where the DNA matches it firmly. Clone size appears in some rows only: once, few, many, or a class for an expanded clone.

size	V	J	D	CDR3	DNA
many	TRBV19	TRBJ2-6	-	CASSMGTGRSGANVLTF	TGTGCCAGTAGTATGGGGACGGGCCGCTCTGGGGCCAACGTCCTGACTTTC
many	TRBV19	TRBJ1-5	-	CASSWQGKGQPQHF	TGTGCCAGTAGTTGGCAGGGGAAAGGTCAGCCCCAGCATTTT
many	TRBV6-2/TRBV6-3	TRBJ2-3	TRBD2	CASNIAGKSTDTQYF	TGTGCCAGCAACATAGCGGGGAAAAGCACAGATACGCAGTATTTT
many	TRBV14	TRBJ2-3	-	CASSQDPGQSFPDTQYF	TGTGCCAGCAGCCAAGATCCCGGACAGTCCTTTCCAGATACGCAGTATTTT
many	TRBV5-5	TRBJ2-7	-	CASRPTSQTAYEQYF	TGTGCCAGCAGGCCTACTAGCCAAACCGCCTACGAGCAGTACTTC
many	TRBV7-9	TRBJ1-1	-	CASSLGGQRGTEAFF	TGTGCCAGCAGCTTAGGTGGGCAGCGGGGCACTGAAGCTTTCTTT
many	TRBV7-2	TRBJ2-3	TRBD2	CASSLVGLAASTDTQYF	TGTGCCAGCAGCTTAGTCGGACTAGCGGCTAGCACAGATACGCAGTATTTT
many	TRBV7-2	TRBJ2-2	-	CASSLGEPGELFF	TGTGCCAGCAGCCTAGGAGAGCCCGGGGAGCTGTTTTTT
many	TRBV28	TRBJ1-5	-	CASRSGTQHF	TGTGCCAGCCGAAGCGGGACCCAGCATTTT
many	TRBV7-7	TRBJ1-2	-	CASSPLTANYGYTF	TGTGCCAGCAGCCCTTTGACAGCTAACTATGGCTACACCTTC
-	TRBV6-2/TRBV6-3	TRBJ2-7	TRBD2	CASSRAGVREEQYF	TGTGCCAGCAGTAGAGCGGGGGTGAGAGAAGAGCAGTACTTC
many	TRBV19	TRBJ2-5	TRBD2	CASGLAGEETQYF	TGTGCCAGTGGGCTAGCGGGGGAAGAGACCCAGTACTTC
many	TRBV7-2	TRBJ2-3	-	CASSLRRGDKYF	TGTGCCAGCAGCTTACGGCGGGGAGATAAGTATTTT
many	TRBV7-2	TRBJ1-1	TRBD1	CASSITGTGAFEAFF	TGTGCCAGCAGCATAACCGGGACAGGGGCCTTTGAAGCTTTCTTT
many	TRBV7-2	TRBJ2-7	-	CASQPPTETYEQYF	TGTGCCAGCCAACCTCCGACAGAAACCTACGAGCAGTACTTC
many	TRBV11-1	TRBJ2-2	-	CASSLGEAGAGELFF	TGTGCCAGCAGCTTAGGAGAAGCGGGTGCCGGGGAGCTGTTTTTT
many	TRBV18	TRBJ2-5	TRBD1	CASSRDSRQETQYF	TGTGCCAGCTCCCGGGACAGCCGCCAAGAGACCCAGTACTTC
many	TRBV7-2	TRBJ2-7	TRBD2	CASSPRTSFYEQYF	TGTGCCAGCAGCCCGCGGACTAGCTTCTACGAGCAGTACTTC
-	TRBV7-9	TRBJ2-2	-	CASSILRTVTGELFF	TGTGCCAGCTCGATTTTACGGACGGTCACCGGGGAGCTGTTTTTT
many	TRBV7-2	TRBJ1-2	TRBD1	CASSLTSGGVYGYTF	TGTGCCAGCAGCTTAACGTCAGGGGGCGTCTATGGCTACACCTTC
many	TRBV7-9	TRBJ2-6	-	CASRDPSGANVLTF	TGTGCCAGCCGGGACCCCTCTGGGGCCAACGTCCTGACTTTC
many	TRBV20-1	TRBJ2-7	-	CSARGQGVYEQYF	TGCAGTGCTAGGGGGCAGGGCGTCTACGAGCAGTACTTC
many	TRBV28	TRBJ1-5	TRBD1	CASSGTATDQPQHF	TGTGCCAGCTCTGGGACAGCAACTGATCAGCCCCAGCATTTT
-	TRBV4-3	TRBJ2-2	-	CASSQESQGGELFF	TGCGCCAGCAGCCAAGAATCCCAGGGCGGGGAGCTGTTTTTT
many	TRBV19	TRBJ1-1	-	CASTAGTANTEAFF	TGTGCCAGTACCGCCGGGACGGCGAACACTGAAGCTTTCTTT
many	TRBV20-1	TRBJ1-5	TRBD1	CSARDRGQLINQPQHF	TGCAGTGCTAGAGACCGGGGACAGCTTATCAATCAGCCCCAGCATTTT
-	TRBV7-2	TRBJ2-5	-	CASSRMGYAQTQYF	TGTGCCAGCAGCCGAATGGGTTATGCGCAGACCCAGTACTTC
many	TRBV28	TRBJ2-7	TRBD2	CASRISGGPSEQYF	TGTGCCAGCAGAATTAGCGGGGGGCCGTCTGAGCAGTACTTC
many	TRBV6-2/TRBV6-3	TRBJ1-2	-	CASSYLGSYGYTF	TGTGCCAGCAGTTACCTCGGGAGCTATGGCTACACCTTC
-	TRBV6-2/TRBV6-3	TRBJ1-2	-	CASSYPDTIYGYTF	TGTGCCAGCAGTTACCCGGACACGATCTATGGCTACACCTTC
many	TRBV18	TRBJ2-5	-	CASSQSGTYQETQYF	TGTGCCAGCTCACAAAGCGGTACCTACCAAGAGACCCAGTACTTC
many	TRBV2	TRBJ1-5	-	CASKTGNQPQHF	TGTGCCAGCAAGACAGGCAATCAGCCCCAGCATTTT
many	TRBV10-3	TRBJ1-4	-	CAIGGNEKLFF	TGTGCCATTGGGGGGAATGAAAAACTGTTTTTT
many	TRBV20-1	TRBJ2-1	-	CSARPLASSYNEQFF	TGCAGTGCTAGGCCCCTAGCTAGTTCCTACAATGAGCAGTTCTTC
many	TRBV7-2	TRBJ1-1	-	CASSFADGGSTEAFF	TGTGCCAGCAGCTTCGCCGACGGAGGGAGCACTGAAGCTTTCTTT
many	TRBV27	TRBJ2-7	TRBD1	CASSQTYFGQGPSSYEQYF	TGTGCCAGCAGTCAAACATACTTTGGACAGGGGCCGTCGTCCTACGAGCAGTACTTC
many	TRBV28	TRBJ2-1	-	CASSPLFSSYNEQFF	TGTGCCAGCAGTCCCCTGTTTAGCTCCTACAATGAGCAGTTCTTC
many	TRBV5-1	TRBJ2-5	TRBD2	CASSLASGGDQETQYF	TGCGCCAGCAGCTTGGCTAGCGGGGGGGATCAAGAGACCCAGTACTTC
many	TRBV7-9	TRBJ1-3	-	CASSNSEQRYF	TGTGCCAGCAGCAACTCCGAACAGAGATATTTT
many	TRBV7-8	TRBJ2-5	TRBD1	CASSLAGTGGETQYF	TGTGCCAGCAGCTTAGCCGGGACAGGGGGAGAGACCCAGTACTTC